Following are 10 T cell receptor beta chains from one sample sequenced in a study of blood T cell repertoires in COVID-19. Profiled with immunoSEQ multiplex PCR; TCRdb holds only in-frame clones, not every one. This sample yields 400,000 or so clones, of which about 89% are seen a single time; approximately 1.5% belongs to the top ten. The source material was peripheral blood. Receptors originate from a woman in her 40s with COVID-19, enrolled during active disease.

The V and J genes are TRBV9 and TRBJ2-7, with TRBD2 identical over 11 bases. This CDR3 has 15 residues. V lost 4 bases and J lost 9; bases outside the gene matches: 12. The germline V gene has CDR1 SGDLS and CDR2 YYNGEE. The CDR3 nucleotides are TGTGCCAGCAGCCTAGGGGGGCTAGCGGGAGGACTGCAGTACTTC. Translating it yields CASSLGGLAGGLQYF.

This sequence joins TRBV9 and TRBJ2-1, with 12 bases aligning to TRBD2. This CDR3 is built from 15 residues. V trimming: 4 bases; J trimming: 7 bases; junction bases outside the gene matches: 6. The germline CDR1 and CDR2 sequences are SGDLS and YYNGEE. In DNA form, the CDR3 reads TGTGCCAGCAGCTTGACTAGCGGGAGTTGGAATGAGCAGTTCTTC. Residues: CASSLTSGSWNEQFF. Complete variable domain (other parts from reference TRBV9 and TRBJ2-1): DSGVTQTPKHLITATGQRVTLRCSPRSGDLSVYWYQQSLDQGLQFLIQYYNGEERAKGNILERFSAQQFPDLHSELNLSSLELGDSALYFCASSLTSGSWNEQFFGPGTRLTVL.

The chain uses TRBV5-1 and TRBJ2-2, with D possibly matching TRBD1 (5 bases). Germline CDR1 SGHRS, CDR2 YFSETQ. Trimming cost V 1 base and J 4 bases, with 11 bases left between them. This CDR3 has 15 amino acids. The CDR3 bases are TGCGCCAGCAGCTTGCCCAGGGTAGGCACCGGGGAGCTGTTTTTT. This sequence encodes CASSLPRVGTGELFF.

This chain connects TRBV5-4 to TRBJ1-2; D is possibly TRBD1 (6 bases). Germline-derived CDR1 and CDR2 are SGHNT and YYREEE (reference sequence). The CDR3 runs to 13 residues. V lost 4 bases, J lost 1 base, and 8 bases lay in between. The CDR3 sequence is CASSLDSNYGYTF. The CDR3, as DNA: TGTGCCAGCAGCCTGGACAGTAACTATGGCTACACCTTC.

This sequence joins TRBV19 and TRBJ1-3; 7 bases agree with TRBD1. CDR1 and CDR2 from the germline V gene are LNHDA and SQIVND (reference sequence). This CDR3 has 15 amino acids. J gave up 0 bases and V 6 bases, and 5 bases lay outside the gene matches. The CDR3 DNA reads TGTGCCAGTAGCCGGACAGGCTCCTCTGGAAACACCATATATTTT. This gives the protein CASSRTGSSGNTIYF.

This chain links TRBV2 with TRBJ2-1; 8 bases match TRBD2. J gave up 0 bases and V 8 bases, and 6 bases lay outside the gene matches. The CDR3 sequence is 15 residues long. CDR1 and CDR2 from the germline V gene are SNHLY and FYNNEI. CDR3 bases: TGTGCCAGCGAGAGTAGCGGGAACTCCTACAATGAGCAGTTCTTC. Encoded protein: CASESSGNSYNEQFF. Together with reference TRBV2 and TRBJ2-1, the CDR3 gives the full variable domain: EPEVTQTPSHQVTQMGQEVILRCVPISNHLYFYWYRQILGQKVEFLVSFYNNEISEKSEIFDDQFSVERPDGSNFTLKIRSTKLEDSAMYFCASESSGNSYNEQFFGPGTRLTVL.

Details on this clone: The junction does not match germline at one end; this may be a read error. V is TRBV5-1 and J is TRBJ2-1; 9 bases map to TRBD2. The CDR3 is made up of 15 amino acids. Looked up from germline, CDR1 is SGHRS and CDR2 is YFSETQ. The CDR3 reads CARSFGGGAGNEQFF. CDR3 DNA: TGCGCCCGCAGCTTCGGCGGGGGGGCGGGGAATGAGCAGTTCTTC.

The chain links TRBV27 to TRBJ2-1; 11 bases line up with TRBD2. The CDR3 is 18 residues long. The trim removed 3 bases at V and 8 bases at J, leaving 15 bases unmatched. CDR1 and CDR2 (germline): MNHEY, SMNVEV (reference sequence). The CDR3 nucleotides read TGTGCCAGCAGTTTTTGGCTAGCGGGAGGCCTGGAGGGTGATGAGCAGTTCTTC. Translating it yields CASSFWLAGGLEGDEQFF.

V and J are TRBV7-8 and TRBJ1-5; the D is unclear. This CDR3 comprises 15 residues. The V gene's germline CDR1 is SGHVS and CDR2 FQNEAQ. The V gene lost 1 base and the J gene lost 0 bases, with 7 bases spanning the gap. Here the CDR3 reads CASSLGQFSNQPQHF. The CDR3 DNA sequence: TGTGCCAGCAGCTTAGGGCAGTTTAGCAATCAGCCCCAGCATTTT.

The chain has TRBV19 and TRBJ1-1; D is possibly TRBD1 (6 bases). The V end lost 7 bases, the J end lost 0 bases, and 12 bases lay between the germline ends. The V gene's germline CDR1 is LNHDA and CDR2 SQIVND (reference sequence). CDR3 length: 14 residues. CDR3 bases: TGTGCCAGTACCCCGGACAGAGTGAACACTGAAGCTTTCTTT. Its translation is CASTPDRVNTEAFF.